The clone carrying this T cell receptor beta chain occurred a few times. Its target is not known. Through a sample-barcoded 5' primer and a J-beta primer mix, a second PCR was run for about 6 to 12 cycles. Each cDNA molecule was tagged by a template-switch adaptor with 12 random nucleotides. TCRdb reprocessed the 5' RACE reads with MiXCR, giving one entry per CDR3 protein. The top ten hold 22% of the sample, which has approximately 770,000 distinct CDR3 sequences, roughly 64% seen once. The data were obtained in a study of blood T cells in healthy people across ages. General study findings and limits: It was held that the diversity estimates obtained from one million T cells were underestimates.

This CDR3 is built from 17 residues. The trim removed 3 bases at V and 0 bases at J, leaving 6 bases unmatched. Germline CDR1 LGHNA, CDR2 YNFKEQ. Sequencing used blood. The sequence was collected from a man aged 30-40 years in good health. The chain combines TRBV4-2 with TRBJ1-2; TRBD1 matches at 11 bases. CDR3 sequence reads: CASSHPGQGGANYGYTF. DNA of the CDR3: TGTGCCAGCAGCCATCCGGGACAGGGGGGAGCTAACTATGGCTACACCTTC.